This TCR beta chain was sequenced for a study of human T cells and chemical hapten exposure. One entry per CDR3 protein, called by TCRdb with MiXCR from the RACE reads. This table holds roughly 81,000 distinct CDR3 sequences, 7.5% to 9.5% found once. Specified time point: pre-sensitization, week 0. The sample's treatment: therapeutic diphenylcyclopropenone sensitization with weekly scalp DPC. This CDR3 is 15 amino acids long. Germline values: CDR1 MNHNY, CDR2 SVGAGI (reference sequence). Trimming stripped 5 bases from V and 7 bases from J, with 21 bases between. This material consisted of whole blood, taken in connection with sensitization to the hapten diphenylcyclopropenone (DPC). This clonotype was obtained from a man in his forties or fifties with alopecia areata. Some clones in this sample may be carry-over from other donors' samples. V is TRBV6-6 and J is TRBJ2-7, with D maybe TRBD2 (6 bases). In nucleotides, the CDR3 is TGTGCCAGCAGTAACCGGGACTCCAGTTGGGGGGAGCAGTACGTC. Translated: CASSNRDSSWGEQYV.